These T cell receptor beta chains were read from a single sample in a study of blood T cell repertoires in COVID-19. TCRdb's copy holds only in-frame clones and misses some; the assay was immunoSEQ multiplex PCR. Of about 50,000 clones listed, nearly 95% are singletons. Sequenced material: peripheral blood. The receptor set was obtained from a man aged 45-65 years with active COVID-19. Each CDR3 is given with its conserved first and last residue. D genes are given only for firm matches. Not all rows give a size; the values are once, few, many and, for expanded clones, a class.

V: TRBV9; J: TRBJ2-2; size: -; D: -; length: 16; DNA: TGTGCCAGCAGCCCCCCGCTGGGGGGACCCCCCGGGGAGCTGTTTTTT; CDR3: CASSPPLGGPPGELFF
V: TRBV6-2/TRBV6-3; J: TRBJ2-2; size: -; D: TRBD2; length: 17; DNA: TGTGCCAGCAGTTACTCGCGCGCGGGAGGGCCAACCGGGGAGCTGTTTTTT; CDR3: CASSYSRAGGPTGELFF
V: TRBV7-2; J: TRBJ1-1; size: -; D: -; length: 14; DNA: TGTGCCAGCAGCTTAGGGACCCCGGGGACTGAAGCTTTCTTT; CDR3: CASSLGTPGTEAFF
V: TRBV4-1; J: TRBJ1-2; size: once; D: -; length: 13; DNA: TGCGCCAGCAGCCAAGAGCCAGGGTGGAGCTACACCTTC; CDR3: CASSQEPGWSYTF
V: TRBV7-3; J: TRBJ2-2; size: -; D: -; length: 16; DNA: TGTGCCAGCAGCTTCGCCCCCGGGGGAAACACCGGGGAGCTGTTTTTT; CDR3: CASSFAPGGNTGELFF
V: TRBV6-4; J: TRBJ1-1; size: -; D: -; length: 14; DNA: TGTGCCAGCAGTGACTCGCAGAGGGACACTGAAGCTTTCTTT; CDR3: CASSDSQRDTEAFF
V: TRBV19; J: TRBJ2-1; size: -; D: TRBD2; length: 16; DNA: TGTGCCAGTAGTTACGGCCGGCTAGCGGGGGGGAATGAGCAGTTCTTC; CDR3: CASSYGRLAGGNEQFF
V: TRBV27; J: TRBJ1-1; size: -; D: -; length: 17; DNA: TGTGCCAGCAGTTTTTCATACGGGAGCCGGGGGAACACTGAAGCTTTCTTT; CDR3: CASSFSYGSRGNTEAFF
V: TRBV10-3; J: TRBJ1-3; size: once; D: TRBD1; length: 14; DNA: TGTGCCATCAGCATACAGGGGGTCGGAAACACCATATATTTT; CDR3: CAISIQGVGNTIYF
V: TRBV2; J: TRBJ2-2; size: -; D: TRBD1; length: 17; DNA: TGTGCCAGCAGTGTCCGACAGGGGACCGTGAACACCGGGGAGCTGTTTTTT; CDR3: CASSVRQGTVNTGELFF
V: TRBV5-1; J: TRBJ2-5; size: -; D: -; length: 18; DNA: TGCGCCAGCAGCTTGGGGAAGAGGTCAGGAGGAAACCAAGAGACCCAGTACTTC; CDR3: CASSLGKRSGGNQETQYF
V: TRBV13; J: TRBJ2-5; size: -; D: -; length: 14; DNA: TGTGCCAGCAGCTCCCCCTTGGCCCAAGAGACCCAGTACTTC; CDR3: CASSSPLAQETQYF
V: TRBV7-9; J: TRBJ2-3; size: -; D: TRBD1; length: 15; DNA: TGTGCCAGCAGCGCTGGGACAGGGCCCCCAGATACGCAGTATTTT; CDR3: CASSAGTGPPDTQYF
V: TRBV16; J: TRBJ1-5; size: -; D: -; length: 16; DNA: TGTGCCAGCAGCCAATCTGGCGCGGGGGAGCGGCAGCCCCAGCATTTT; CDR3: CASSQSGAGERQPQHF
V: TRBV7-9; J: TRBJ1-1; size: -; D: -; length: 14; DNA: TGTGCCAGCAGCTTAATGGCGGGTAACACTGAAGCTTTCTTT; CDR3: CASSLMAGNTEAFF
V: TRBV28; J: TRBJ2-7; size: -; D: -; length: 12; DNA: TGTGCCAGCAGTTTGGCGGCCTACGAGCAGTACTTC; CDR3: CASSLAAYEQYF
V: TRBV5-8; J: TRBJ2-5; size: -; D: -; length: 15; DNA: TGTGCCAGCAGCGCCGACAGGATTGCCCAAGAGACCCAGTACTTC; CDR3: CASSADRIAQETQYF
V: TRBV19; J: TRBJ1-2; size: -; D: -; length: 14; DNA: TGTGCCACCTTCCGGGACACCGACTTTGGGGGCTACACCTTC; CDR3: CATFRDTDFGGYTF
V: TRBV27; J: TRBJ1-6; size: -; D: TRBD1; length: 18; DNA: TGTGCCAGCAGTCTCTCCGGCAGGGGGCGCGCCTATAATTCACCCCTCCACTTT; CDR3: CASSLSGRGRAYNSPLHF
V: TRBV7-2; J: TRBJ1-5; size: -; D: -; length: 12; DNA: TGTGCCAGCAGCTTAGATCGGGAGCCCCAGCATTTT; CDR3: CASSLDREPQHF
V: TRBV14; J: TRBJ1-6; size: -; D: -; length: 11; DNA: TGTGCCAGCAGCCACCCCCCGCCCCTCCACTTT; CDR3: CASSHPPPLHF
V: TRBV21-1; J: TRBJ2-1; size: -; D: -; length: 18; DNA: TGTGCCAGCAGCAAAGGAGGAATAGAACTAGCGGGGAACAATGAGCAGTTCTTC; CDR3: CASSKGGIELAGNNEQFF
V: TRBV19; J: TRBJ1-5; size: -; D: TRBD1; length: 14; DNA: TGTGCCAGTAGCCTCGGACAGGGGAATCAGCCCCAGCATTTT; CDR3: CASSLGQGNQPQHF
V: TRBV7-8; J: TRBJ2-7; size: -; D: -; length: 17; DNA: TGTGCCAGCAGCTTAGCGCTAGGAGACGTACTCTCCTACGAGCAGTACTTC; CDR3: CASSLALGDVLSYEQYF
V: TRBV28; J: TRBJ1-5; size: -; D: -; length: 14; DNA: TGTGCCAGCACCGGGACAAATCCTATCAAGCCCCAGCATTTT; CDR3: CASTGTNPIKPQHF
V: TRBV11-2; J: TRBJ2-7; size: -; D: -; length: 16; DNA: TGTGCCAGCAGCCTAACCTACAGGCCCGCTCGACACGAGCAGTACTTC; CDR3: CASSLTYRPARHEQYF
V: TRBV6-4; J: TRBJ2-3; size: -; D: -; length: 14; DNA: TGTGCCAGCAGGGGGCCTAGTGCCAAAGATACGCAGTATTTT; CDR3: CASRGPSAKDTQYF
V: TRBV2; J: TRBJ1-1; size: -; D: -; length: 14; DNA: TGTGCCAGCAGTCGGGCAGGGCGAGACACTGAAGCTTTCTTT; CDR3: CASSRAGRDTEAFF
V: TRBV7-2; J: TRBJ2-7; size: -; D: TRBD1; length: 14; DNA: TGTGCCAGCAGCTCCCAGGGGGCTATCGACGAGCAGTACTTC; CDR3: CASSSQGAIDEQYF
V: TRBV7-8; J: TRBJ2-7; size: -; D: -; length: 14; DNA: TGTGCCAGCAGCTTGGGGAGCTGGGACTACGAGCAGTACTTC; CDR3: CASSLGSWDYEQYF
V: TRBV10-3; J: TRBJ2-7; size: -; D: TRBD1; length: 15; DNA: TGTGCCATCAGTGGGGGACAGGGGACCTTCTACGAGCAGTACTTC; CDR3: CAISGGQGTFYEQYF